Following are 32 T cell receptor beta chains from one sample sequenced in a study of cytomegalovirus exposure and HLA in healthy donors. 13 Jbeta primers and 60 Vbeta primers were used for the PCR. Clones were sequenced by immunoSEQ multiplex PCR, and TCRdb holds only the in-frame ones, with some missing. This sample's clone table lists about 99,000 clones. Sequenced: PBMCs. Receptor source: a man aged 40-49 years in good health and CMV-seronegative.

V and J are TRBV5-6 and TRBJ2-7, with 12 bases lining up with TRBD2. With V trimmed by 4 bases and J by 6 bases, 5 bases remained unmatched. CDR3 length: 14 amino acids. Germline values: CDR1 SGHDT, CDR2 YYEEEE. For the CDR3, the DNA is TGTGCCAGCAGCAACGGACTAGCGGGATCCGAGCAGTACTTC. This gives the protein CASSNGLAGSEQYF. The variable domain in full, completed from reference TRBV5-6 and TRBJ2-7, reads DAGVTQSPTHLIKTRGQQVTLRCSPKSGHDTVSWYQQALGQGPQFIFQYYEEEERQRGNFPDRFSGHQFPNYSSELNVNALLLGDSALYLCASSNGLAGSEQYFGPGTRLTVT.

The V gene is TRBV10-3, the J gene TRBJ1-1, with D perhaps TRBD1 (6 bases). Germline CDR1 ENHRY, CDR2 SYGVKD. The ends were cut back, 7 bases at V and 0 bases at J, with 9 bases in the middle. CDR3 length: 13 residues. CDR3 DNA: TGTGCCATCAAACAGGGAATGAACACTGAAGCTTTCTTT. Its translation: CAIKQGMNTEAFF.

V gene TRBV15 combines with J gene TRBJ2-1; 7 bases agree with TRBD1. Per germline, CDR1 LNHNV and CDR2 YYDKDF (reference sequence). V lost 0 bases and J lost 2; bases outside the gene matches: 4. The CDR3 totals 16 residues. The CDR3 bases are TGTGCCACCAGCAGAGATAGGCAGGGGGCCTACAATGAGCAGTTCTTC. Amino acids: CATSRDRQGAYNEQFF.

CDR3 protein: CASSTGQLTYEQYF. The CDR3 region has the DNA TGCGCCAGCAGCACGGGACAGTTGACCTACGAGCAGTACTTC. V is TRBV5-1 and J is TRBJ2-5; 7 nucleotides match TRBD1. The DNA end lines up better with TRBJ2-7; the J call may be wrong. Germline-derived CDR1 and CDR2 are SGHRS and YFSETQ. CDR3 length: 14 amino acids.

This chain uses TRBV9 with TRBJ2-2; D is unresolved. This CDR3 has 15 amino acids. V was clipped by 0 bases and J by 4 bases, with 10 bases between them. Germline lookup yields CDR1 SGDLS and CDR2 YYNGEE. CDR3 protein: CASSVGNSLTGELFF. In DNA form, the CDR3 reads TGTGCCAGCAGCGTAGGTAACTCCCTCACCGGGGAGCTGTTTTTT.

The J gene is TRBJ2-3, the V gene TRBV11-3, with TRBD2 as a possible D gene (6 bases). This CDR3 is 14 amino acids long. With 5 bases removed from V and 7 bases from J, the gap between germline ends came to 16 bases. Germline CDR1 is SGHNT and CDR2 is YENEEA. The CDR3 protein is CASSRGGGLNTQYF. CDR3 coding DNA: TGTGCCAGCAGCAGGGGAGGAGGATTGAATACGCAGTATTTT. Based on the CDR3 plus reference TRBV11-3 and TRBJ2-3, the full variable domain is EAGVVQSPRYKIIEKKQPVAFWCNPISGHNTLYWYLQNLGQGPELLIRYENEEAVDDSQLPKDRFSAERLKGVDSTLKIQPAELGDSAVYLCASSRGGGLNTQYFGPGTRLTVL.

The chain couples TRBV29-1 to TRBJ1-4; 10 bases align to TRBD1. This CDR3 spans 13 amino acids. The J segment lost 8 bases and the V segment lost 6 bases, leaving 6 bases of the junction unmatched. Germline CDR1 reads SQVTM; CDR2 reads ANQGSEA. CDR3 bases: TGCAGCGTCCGACAGGGGGCGGGGGAAAAACTGTTTTTT. Protein sequence: CSVRQGAGEKLFF. The entire variable domain, with the rest obtained from reference TRBV29-1 and TRBJ1-4, is as follows: SAVISQKPSRDICQRGTSLTIQCQVDSQVTMMFWYRQQPGQSLTLIATANQGSEATYESGFVIDKFPISRPNLTFSTLTVSNMSPEDSSIYLCSVRQGAGEKLFFGSGTQLSVL.

The chain carries TRBV27 and TRBJ1-6; unclear D gene. From germline, CDR1 is MNHEY and CDR2 SMNVEV (reference sequence). CDR3 size: 13 residues. Trimming shortened V by 3 bases and J by 15 bases, and 15 bases separated the two germline ends. The CDR3 here is CASSLGPSRLLHF. CDR3 coding DNA: TGTGCCAGCAGTTTGGGCCCGTCTCGTCTCCTCCACTTT.

V gene TRBV2 combines with J gene TRBJ1-5, with TRBD1 as a possible D gene (5 bases). V was trimmed by 6 bases and J by 3 bases, leaving 15 bases between them. Germline V gene data show CDR1 as SNHLY and CDR2 as FYNNEI. The CDR3 has 15 residues. In DNA form, the CDR3 reads TGTGCCAGCAGGGGGACTAGGGGAAACAATCAGCCCCAGCATTTT. This codes for CASRGTRGNNQPQHF.

The chain couples TRBV11-2 to TRBJ1-4, with 9 positions matching TRBD1. Per germline, CDR1 SGHAT and CDR2 FQNNGV. J was trimmed by 8 bases and V by 5 bases; bases with no gene match: 9. The CDR3 is made up of 15 amino acids. The CDR3 DNA sequence: TGTGCCAGCAGCGTTACAGGGGGCGGAGGGGAAAAACTGTTTTTT. It translates to CASSVTGGGGEKLFF.

This chain connects TRBV5-1 to TRBJ2-5; D might be TRBD2 (5 bases). CDR1 and CDR2 (germline): SGHRS, YFSETQ. The germline V and J ends were trimmed by 2 bases and 9 bases, with 11 bases remaining between them. This CDR3 is 12 amino acids long. The CDR3 nucleotides are TGCGCCAGCAGCTTCCCGGGAAGGGCCCAGTACTTC. Translation gives CASSFPGRAQYF.

The chain is built from TRBV13 and TRBJ2-3; TRBD1 aligns across 8 bases. This CDR3 has 16 residues. V shed 5 bases and J 5 bases; nucleotides not matched to a gene: 12. The germline V gene has CDR1 PRHDT and CDR2 FYEKMQ (reference sequence). This CDR3 is CASSPADRGRRDTQYF. In DNA, the CDR3 is TGTGCCAGCAGCCCAGCAGACAGGGGTAGACGAGATACGCAGTATTTT.

The V gene is TRBV10-2, the J gene TRBJ2-4; tentative D call: TRBD1 (5 bases). Germline-derived CDR1 and CDR2 are WSHSY and SAAADI. Trimming took 6 bases from V and 9 from J, leaving 15 bases between them. This CDR3 is built from 13 residues. This chain's CDR3 is CASSKGPNGIQYF. CDR3 nucleotide sequence: TGCGCCAGCAGCAAGGGGCCAAACGGCATTCAGTACTTC.

J is TRBJ2-5 and V is TRBV2; 8 nucleotides align to TRBD1. Germline V gene sequence: CDR1 SNHLY, CDR2 FYNNEI. J gave up 4 bases and V 5 bases, and 9 bases lay outside the gene matches. The CDR3 consists of 15 residues. The CDR3 loop is CASSRTTTGAETQYF. The CDR3, as DNA: TGTGCCAGCAGTCGAACTACGACAGGGGCAGAGACCCAGTACTTC.

This rearrangement joins TRBV5-1 to TRBJ1-2, with D possibly being TRBD1 (5 bases). This CDR3 is built from 14 residues. CDR1 and CDR2 (germline): SGHRS, YFSETQ. Trimming shortened V by 4 bases and J by 0 bases, and 10 bases separated the two germline ends. The chain's CDR3 is CASSPGEPNYGYTF. DNA of the CDR3: TGCGCCAGCAGCCCGGGGGAGCCTAACTATGGCTACACCTTC. The complete variable domain, with remaining parts taken from reference TRBV5-1 and TRBJ1-2, reads KAGVTQTPRYLIKTRGQQVTLSCSPISGHRSVSWYQQTPGQGLQFLFEYFSETQRNKGNFPGRFSGRQFSNSRSEMNVSTLELGDSALYLCASSPGEPNYGYTFGSGTRLTVV.

Here the CDR3 reads CASGEPNYGYTF. In DNA, the CDR3 is TGTGCCAGCGGAGAGCCTAACTATGGCTACACCTTC. The chain links TRBV6-6 to TRBJ1-2; no firm D call. Germline assignment: CDR1 MNHNY and CDR2 SVGAGI (reference sequence). The CDR3 extends over 12 amino acids. V gave up 8 bases and J gave up 0 bases, with 7 bases separating them.

The V and J genes are TRBV14 and TRBJ1-6; D ambiguous. V was trimmed by 1 base and J by 10 bases, leaving 14 bases between them. Germline CDR1 reads SGHDN; CDR2 reads FVKESK. The CDR3 has 15 amino acids. The CDR3 DNA reads as TGTGCCAGCAGCCAAGTTAGAGCTCCGGGGTCACCCCTCCACTTT. Translating gives CASSQVRAPGSPLHF.

The V and J genes are TRBV19 and TRBJ2-7; 9 bases are a match to TRBD1. After removal of 8 bases from V and 3 bases from J, the junction contained 5 bases not matched to a gene. This CDR3 is built from 13 residues. Germline lookup yields CDR1 LNHDA and CDR2 SQIVND (reference sequence). CDR3 in DNA: TGTGCCAGTGGCGGACAGGGGAACTACGAGCAGTACTTC. It yields the protein CASGGQGNYEQYF.

The genes are TRBV19 and TRBJ1-5; 7 nucleotides match TRBD1. CDR3 length: 18 residues. Trimming at V came to 4 bases and at J to 0 bases, leaving 12 bases not matched to a gene. The germline V gene has CDR1 LNHDA and CDR2 SQIVND (reference sequence). The CDR3 reads CASSNPRAGGNSNQPQHF. Written as DNA, the CDR3 is TGTGCCAGTAGTAACCCCAGGGCAGGGGGAAATAGCAATCAGCCCCAGCATTTT.

The chain joins TRBV7-9 to TRBJ1-4, with 9 bases aligning to TRBD1. In germline, CDR1 is SEHNR, CDR2 FQNEAQ (reference sequence). The V gene end was trimmed by 5 bases and the J gene end by 3 bases; junction bases not matched to a gene: 1. There are 14 residues in the CDR3. The CDR3 sequence: CASSRTGANEKLFF. The DNA of the CDR3 is TGTGCCAGCAGCCGGACAGGGGCTAATGAAAAACTGTTTTTT.

V and J are TRBV21-1 and TRBJ2-6; the table's D call of TRBD1 was not tested on the DNA. TRBV21-1 is a pseudogene locus. This CDR3 has 16 residues. The CDR3 reads CASPGPGLGSANVLTF. The CDR3 nucleotides are TGTGCCAGCCCCGGACCAGGGTTAGGGTCGGCCAACGTCCTGACTTTC.

This sequence joins TRBV29-1 and TRBJ1-2, with unresolved D. The CDR3 consists of 13 residues. Germline-derived CDR1 and CDR2 are SQVTM and ANQGSEA. Trimming removed 3 bases at V and 8 bases at J, with 16 bases between. The CDR3 loop is CSVETQRARGYTF. The CDR3 DNA reads TGCAGCGTTGAGACCCAGAGGGCGAGAGGCTACACCTTC.

The gene calls are TRBV9 and TRBJ2-3; TRBD2 matches at 10 bases. The CDR3 consists of 16 residues. Germline V gene sequence: CDR1 SGDLS, CDR2 YYNGEE. Losses at the gene ends were 2 bases for V and 1 base for J; bases not matched to a gene: 4. The CDR3 DNA reads TGTGCCAGCAGCGTTAGCGGGGGGCCTCGCACAGATACGCAGTATTTT. This translates into CASSVSGGPRTDTQYF.

Comment on this clone: Other DNA sequences in this specimen translate into the identical CDR3. J is TRBJ2-1 and V is TRBV19, with 9 positions matching TRBD2. Germline CDR1 reads LNHDA; CDR2 reads SQIVND (reference sequence). Trimming took 3 bases from V and 4 from J; bases not matched to a gene: 4. The CDR3 runs 15 residues. CDR3 in DNA: TGTGCCAGTAGTATCGGCGGGGGGGGGTACAATGAGCAGTTCTTC. Protein product: CASSIGGGGYNEQFF.

V gene TRBV7-2 combines with J gene TRBJ2-1, with no clear D. The CDR3 has 14 residues. V was cut by 1 base and J by 7 bases, with 11 bases left in between. The germline gives CDR1 SGHTA, CDR2 FQGNSA. The CDR3 is CASSLGAAGNEQFF. As DNA, the CDR3 is TGTGCCAGCAGCTTAGGCGCAGCCGGGAATGAGCAGTTCTTC.

The V call is TRBV28, the J call TRBJ2-1; TRBD1 matches 9 bases. Germline V gene data show CDR1 as MDHEN and CDR2 as SYDVKM. The CDR3 totals 14 residues. Losses at the gene ends were 8 bases for V and 6 bases for J; bases not matched to a gene: 8. The CDR3 loop is CASLHRDRVNEQFF. The CDR3 DNA reads TGTGCCAGCCTCCACCGGGACAGGGTCAATGAGCAGTTCTTC.

This chain's CDR3 is CASSLTGGGTDTQYF. The DNA for the CDR3 is TGCGCCAGCAGCCTGACAGGGGGCGGAACAGATACGCAGTATTTT. This sequence joins TRBV5-1 and TRBJ2-3, with TRBD1 identical over 10 bases. The CDR3 is 15 residues long. Per germline, CDR1 SGHRS and CDR2 YFSETQ. V gave up 4 bases and J gave up 3 bases; unmatched junction bases: 5.

The rearrangement uses TRBV4-1 and TRBJ2-1, with 7 bases lining up with TRBD2. The CDR3 covers 17 residues. Per the germline V gene, CDR1 is MGHRA and CDR2 is YSYEKL. With 0 bases clipped from V and 3 bases from J, the junction kept 8 bases outside the gene matches. CDR3 sequence: CASSQDGGLDRYNEQFF. CDR3 sequence (DNA): TGCGCCAGCAGCCAAGATGGCGGACTAGATCGCTACAATGAGCAGTTCTTC.

The chain combines TRBV7-9 with TRBJ2-5; D is undetermined. Germline loops: CDR1 SEHNR, CDR2 FQNEAQ (reference sequence). This CDR3 region has 11 residues. Trimming removed 4 bases from V and 5 bases from J, with 5 bases in between. The CDR3 region has the DNA TGTGCCAGCAGCTCAATGGAGACCCAGTACTTC. Its translation is CASSSMETQYF.

The chain uses TRBV5-1 and TRBJ2-1, with TRBD2 matching 9 bases. J was trimmed by 0 bases and V by 4 bases; bases with no gene match: 11. The CDR3 length is 18 residues. Germline V lookup: CDR1 SGHRS, CDR2 YFSETQ. In nucleotides, the CDR3 is TGCGCCAGCAGCCCTAGTCTTAGCGGGAGCAGCTCCTACAATGAGCAGTTCTTC. Translated, it gives CASSPSLSGSSSYNEQFF.

The chain couples TRBV9 to TRBJ2-1; perhaps TRBD2 as D (6 bases). CDR1 SGDLS and CDR2 YYNGEE come from the germline V gene. Deletions cut 0 bases from V and 3 bases from J, with 10 bases between. The CDR3 sequence is 15 residues long. CDR3 sequence reads: CASSVVDSGYNEQFF. The CDR3 DNA follows: TGTGCCAGCAGCGTAGTTGATAGCGGCTACAATGAGCAGTTCTTC.

J is TRBJ2-6 and V is TRBV14; D uncertain. Germline lookup yields CDR1 SGHDN and CDR2 FVKESK. CDR3 length equals 15 residues. V lost 3 bases to trimming and J lost 4 bases, with 10 bases between them. CDR3 residues: CASSQPYGGANVLTF. In nucleotides, the CDR3 is TGTGCCAGCAGCCAGCCTTACGGGGGGGCCAACGTCCTGACTTTC.